This TCR beta chain was profiled in a study of lymphopenia after photon versus proton radiotherapy (dated by TCRdb to about 2019). In terms of the full investigation: Photon and proton radiation therapy were compared by the study for their immunological effects in patients with gastrointestinal tumors who developed high-grade lymphopenia. The study aimed to characterize how the two radiation modalities differ in their impact on the immune system. The roughly 20 patients in the cohort had gastrointestinal tumors, were treated with either photon or proton therapy, and subsequently developed lymphopenia. Overall study results and their limits: After the lymphocyte count nadir, photon-treated repertoires showed oligoclonal expansion, especially of CD8+ Temra cells, which drove the drop in diversity. The survival association was examined only in patients who died, and the authors described better survival with proton therapy as a possibility, not as a demonstrated result. Relative stability during treatment was observed in proton-treated patients, whereas loss of naive T cells and TCR diversity and gain of effector/memory populations were observed in photon-treated patients. Across the cohort, an inverse correlation was found between a larger post-nadir drop in TCR diversity and overall survival time among patients who died.

The library was generated by the immunoSEQ multiplex PCR assay. Deep sequencing of rearranged TCR beta loci, alongside multiparametric flow cytometry, was used to profile T cell repertoires. TCRdb mirrors the immuneACCESS table, restricted to in-frame sequences. Some clones are absent from its copies; in checked studies, under half trace to an unresolved V gene, and the reason for the others is unknown. The sample table records 25,000 to 35,000 clones; around nine tenths of these occur just once. The leading ten clones occupy roughly 50% of the sample. Note on this clone: The antigen this receptor binds is unknown. No base-level quality is on record; no much larger clone is a single base apart.

CDR1 and CDR2 (MNHEY, SMNVEV) derive from the germline V gene (reference sequence). The V and J ends are trimmed by 1 base and 5 bases, leaving 8 bases between them. The CDR3 spans 13 residues, from the cysteine through the phenylalanine. The entry retains the CDR3 DNA only, 39 bases that are in frame from base 1. This receptor was taken from an older woman with cholangiocarcinoma. Some clones in this sample may be carry-over from other donors' samples. Sequencing was performed on peripheral blood, taken from a patient treated with proton-based radiotherapy. The rearrangement joined TRBV27 to TRBJ1-1, with no confidently assigned D gene. The CDR3 protein: CASSLFAGTEAFF. In nucleotides, the sequence is TGTGCCAGCAGTTTATTTGCTGGGACTGAAGCTTTCTTT.